A single sample gave rise to the 15 T cell receptor beta chains below, sequenced in a study of metastatic and nonmetastatic thyroid tumors. No treatment of any kind had been given to any patient before thyroid surgery. TCRdb re-called clones via MiXCR from the PCR reads. The sample consists of under 40,000 clones, about a sixth of them appearing once. Sequenced material: blood. The receptor set was obtained from a male donor with papillary thyroid cancer or a benign thyroid nodule (not recorded which). Some clones in this sample may be carry-over from other donors' samples.

This clone has at least ten counts. The rearrangement joins TRBV27 to TRBJ2-1, with 8 bases aligning to TRBD2. The CDR3 loop spans 15 amino acids. CDR1 and CDR2 from the germline V gene are MNHEY and SMNVEV (reference sequence). V was clipped by 3 bases and J by 3 bases; unmatched bases: 4. In nucleotides, the CDR3 is TGTGCCAGCAGTTTGGCGGGAGGCTTCTACAATGAGCAGTTCTTC. Encoded protein: CASSLAGGFYNEQFF.

In its sample, this clone was seen a few times. Germline and junction disagree at one end, which may indicate a read error. This rearrangement joins TRBV6-2 or TRBV6-3 to TRBJ1-2; D remains ambiguous. The CDR3 totals 19 residues. Germline-derived CDR1 and CDR2 are MNHEY and SVGEGT. As DNA, the CDR3 is TGTGCCAGCAGTTACAGCCGTGGCCTACGTACGATCGGCGACTATTGCTACACCTTC. Translating it yields CASSYSRGLRTIGDYCYTF.

The rearrangement uses TRBV2 and TRBJ1-3; the D is unclear. This CDR3 has 14 residues. Germline loops: CDR1 SNHLY, CDR2 FYNNEI. V was trimmed by 9 bases and J by 4 bases, leaving 16 bases between them. CDR3 sequence reads: CARNKGDSGNTIYF. DNA of the CDR3: TGTGCCAGAAATAAGGGAGATAGCGGAAACACCATATATTTT.

The CDR3, as DNA: TGTGCCAGCAGAGGGCCCAGCGGAGCTTTCTTT. This codes for CASRGPSGAFF. This sequence joins TRBV6-4 and TRBJ1-1; D not certain. Looked up from germline, CDR1 is MRHNA and CDR2 is SNTAGT. The CDR3 spans 11 residues. Trimming took 6 bases from V and 10 from J, leaving 12 bases between them.

This clone was counted between two and nine times. The CDR3 coding sequence is TGTGCCAGCAGCGAGGACCAGGTTAGTCAGCCCCAGCATTTT. Amino acid sequence: CASSEDQVSQPQHF. The gene calls are TRBV6-1 and TRBJ1-5, with no clear D. From germline, CDR1 is MNHNS and CDR2 SASEGT. The V end lost 6 bases, the J end lost 6 bases, and 15 bases lay between the germline ends. This CDR3 contains 14 residues.

This clone was picked up many times. The sample carries other DNA sequences with the same CDR3. The chain joins TRBV20-1 to TRBJ1-4; 8 nucleotides match TRBD1. The CDR3 runs to 15 residues. V gave up 3 bases and J gave up 7 bases; unmatched junction bases: 10. Per the germline V gene, CDR1 is DFQATT and CDR2 is SNEGSKA (reference sequence). The DNA for the CDR3 is TGCAGTGCTAGTAGCCCAGGGGGCGCGAGTGAAAAACTGTTTTTT. Translating it yields CSASSPGGASEKLFF.

V usage is TRBV6-1 and J usage is TRBJ2-1; no clear D. In germline, CDR1 is MNHNS, CDR2 SASEGT. The CDR3 loop spans 14 amino acids. Trimming cost V 4 bases and J 4 bases, with 11 bases left between them. CDR3 sequence (DNA): TGTGCCAGCAGTGTAAGGCCGCGTTACAATGAGCAGTTCTTC. Translation gives CASSVRPRYNEQFF.

In regard to this clone: This may come from a read error, since a much larger clone is one base off. V and J are TRBV30 and TRBJ2-5; possibly TRBD2 for D (5 bases). The CDR3 spans 14 residues. In germline, CDR1 is GTSNPN, CDR2 SVGIG (reference sequence). The germline V and J ends were trimmed by 2 bases and 5 bases, with 15 bases remaining between them. The CDR3 bases are TGTGCCTGGAGTTTAATAGTGGGAGATGAGACCCAGTACTTC. This sequence encodes CAWSLIVGDETQYF.

This clone was counted only a few times. This same CDR3 is encoded by further DNA sequences in the sample. The genes are TRBV11-1 and TRBJ2-3; 13 bases fit TRBD2. V lost 11 bases to trimming and J lost 2 bases; unmatched junction nucleotides: 13. Per the germline V gene, CDR1 is SGHAT and CDR2 is FQDESV (reference sequence). This CDR3 region has 17 residues. The CDR3 bases are TGTGCCTCCGGTCGGACTAGCGGGGGAGAGATCACAGATACGCAGTATTTT. Translated: CASGRTSGGEITDTQYF.

This clone was counted a few times. The chain uses TRBV5-4 and TRBJ2-5; the D gene could be TRBD1 or TRBD2 (5 bases each). The V and J ends lost 3 bases and 4 bases respectively, with 16 bases between them. Germline CDR1 reads SGHNT; CDR2 reads YYREEE (reference sequence). This CDR3 contains 15 residues. The CDR3 loop is CASSWALGVGETQYF. The CDR3 bases are TGTGCCAGCAGCTGGGCCCTGGGGGTCGGAGAGACCCAGTACTTC.

This clone came up a few times. A read error may account for a junction end that differs from germline. The chain joins TRBV6-1 to TRBJ1-2, with D tentatively TRBD1 (6 bases). CDR1 is MNHNS and CDR2 is SASEGT in the germline V gene. The CDR3 sequence is 14 residues long. CDR3 in DNA: TGTGCCAGCAGTTCTTCAGGGGAGGTCTATTGCTACACCTTC. This sequence encodes CASSSSGEVYCYTF.

In its sample, this clone was seen many times. The gene calls are TRBV7-2 and TRBJ2-1; D might be TRBD2 (7 bases). The CDR3 is 12 amino acids. V lost 9 bases, J lost 4 bases, and 10 bases lay in between. CDR1 is SGHTA, CDR2 FQGNSA, per germline. CDR3 protein: CARGGAYNEQFF. In nucleotides, the CDR3 is TGTGCCAGGGGGGGGGCTTACAATGAGCAGTTCTTC.

This clone has ten or more counts. V and J are TRBV2 and TRBJ2-1, with 10 bases fitting TRBD2. The CDR3 has 15 residues. V lost 6 bases and J lost 7; bases outside the gene matches: 9. The germline gives CDR1 SNHLY, CDR2 FYNNEI. CDR3: CASRLWGLARNEQFF. For the CDR3, the DNA is TGTGCCAGCAGGCTGTGGGGACTAGCGAGGAATGAGCAGTTCTTC.

This clone has only one observation. The chain uses TRBV4-2 and TRBJ2-5; 10 positions agree with TRBD2. Germline CDR1 LGHNA, CDR2 YNFKEQ. Losses at the gene ends were 4 bases for V and 8 bases for J; bases not matched to a gene: 13. The CDR3 consists of 16 residues. The CDR3 loop reads CASSPDIAGGWDTQYF. The CDR3 DNA sequence: TGTGCCAGCAGCCCGGATATAGCGGGAGGATGGGATACCCAGTACTTC.

The table lists this clone with many counts. The chain combines TRBV7-2 with TRBJ1-1; D unclear. V gave up 4 bases and J gave up 2 bases, with 2 bases separating them. CDR1 SGHTA and CDR2 FQGNSA come from the germline V gene. The length of the CDR3 is 11 residues. This CDR3 is CASSSNTEAFF. The CDR3 bases are TGTGCCAGCAGCTCAAACACTGAAGCTTTCTTT.